This TCR beta chain comes out of a study of OX40 agonist ivuxolimab in advanced cancers. Regarding this clone: What it binds is unknown. The sample carries other DNA sequences with the same CDR3.

Clones were sequenced by immunoSEQ multiplex PCR, and TCRdb holds only the in-frame ones, with some missing. The table shows more than 45,000 clones, with roughly 93% occurring only once. Study-wide points: The average count of expanded clones was higher among CD8+ T cells than among CD4+. Which antigen the expanded peripheral T cells recognized is unknown.

The CDR3 totals 12 residues. CDR1 and CDR2 (germline): SEHNR, FQNEAQ (reference sequence). Trimming cost V 6 bases and J 2 bases, with 5 bases left between them. The receptor's source is an adult with an advanced solid tumor such as melanoma, head and neck, liver or kidney cancer. The rearrangement uses TRBV7-9 and TRBJ1-5, with unresolved D. Material: CD4+ or CD8+ T cells sorted from blood, obtained in a trial of the OX40 agonist ivuxolimab. Here the CDR3 DNA reads TGTGCCAGCAGTACTGGCAATCAGCCCCAGCATTTT. Amino acid sequence: CASSTGNQPQHF.